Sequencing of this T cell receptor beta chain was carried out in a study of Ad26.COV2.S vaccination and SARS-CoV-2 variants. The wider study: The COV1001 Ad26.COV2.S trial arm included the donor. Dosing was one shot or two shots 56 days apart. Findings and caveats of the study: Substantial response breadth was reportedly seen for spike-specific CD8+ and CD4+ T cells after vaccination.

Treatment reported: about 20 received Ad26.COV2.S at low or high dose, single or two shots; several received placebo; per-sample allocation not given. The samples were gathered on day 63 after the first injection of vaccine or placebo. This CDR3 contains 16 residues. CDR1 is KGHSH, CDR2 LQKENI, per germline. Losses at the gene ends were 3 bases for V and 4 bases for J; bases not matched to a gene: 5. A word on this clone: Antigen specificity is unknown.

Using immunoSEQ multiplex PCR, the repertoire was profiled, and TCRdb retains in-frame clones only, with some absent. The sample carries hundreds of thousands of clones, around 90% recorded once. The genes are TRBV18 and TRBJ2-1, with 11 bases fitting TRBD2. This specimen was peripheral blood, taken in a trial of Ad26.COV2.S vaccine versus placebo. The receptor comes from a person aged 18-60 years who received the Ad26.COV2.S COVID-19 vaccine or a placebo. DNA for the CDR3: TGTGCCAGCTCACCCCGACTAGCGGGGAAATACAATGAGCAGTTCTTC. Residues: CASSPRLAGKYNEQFF.